In this sample, the clone carrying this T cell receptor beta chain turned up once. The CDR3 runs to 11 residues. V shed 3 bases and J shed 8 bases, with 4 bases lying between them. CDR1 and CDR2 from the germline V gene are SGHAT and FQNNGV. TCRdb redid the calling of the RT-PCR reads with MiXCR, one entry per CDR3 protein. This table has about 110,000 distinct CDR3 sequences, around 38% appearing once. The data were obtained in a study of patients and donors after allogeneic stem cell transplantation. Sequenced input: blood, either unsorted or a sorted T cell fraction (not recorded which). This receptor was identified in a human donor who was either an allogeneic HSCT recipient or a stem cell or donor lymphocyte infusion donor (not recorded which). It is not recorded whose cells these are; they may come from a transplant donor. The V gene is TRBV11-2, the J gene TRBJ2-2; D remains unclear. The CDR3 bases are TGTGCCAGCAGCTTCCTAGGGGAGCTGTTTTTT. Protein sequence: CASSFLGELFF.